This TCR beta chain originates from a study of shared clonotypes between healthy human individuals. With respect to this clone: Other nucleotide sequences from this sample produce the same CDR3.

Method: immunoSEQ multiplex PCR; TCRdb's copy keeps in-frame clones and lacks some. In the table there are millions of clones, about 95% of which are singletons. CD8 cells classed as naive were CD45RO-negative and positively selected for CCR7, excluding terminally differentiated effector memory CD45RA+ cells. There are 15 residues in the CDR3. The ends lost 0 bases at V and 4 bases at J; junction bases unmatched: 3. CDR1 MNHEY and CDR2 SMNVEV come from the germline V gene (reference sequence). The chain couples TRBV27 to TRBJ2-3, with TRBD1 identical over 8 bases. The sequenced sample consisted of naive CD8+ T cells sorted from blood. The clonotype originates from a man aged 18 to 29 in good health. CDR3 nucleotides: TGTGCCAGCAGTTTATCCGGACAGGGTGCAGATACGCAGTATTTT. It encodes CASSLSGQGADTQYF.